This paragraph reports one TCR beta chain. Its antigen remains unidentified. About 3,200 ng of total RNA went into each TCR library. UMIs containing a 6-nucleotide sample barcode were added via template switching. From the 5' RACE reads, TCRdb lists one entry per CDR3 protein and no DNA. The sample data list 350,000 to 550,000 distinct CDR3 sequences. This sample was included in a study of monozygotic twins with inflammatory bowel disease. Study-wide points: TCRbeta diversity (inverse Simpson) was lower in IBD patients than in healthy co-twins.

This CDR3 is built from 17 residues. Germline CDR1 is MNHEY and CDR2 is SMNVEV (reference sequence). This sequence joins TRBV27 and TRBJ2-2. The sequenced sample consisted of blood. This receptor was taken from a human donor with ulcerative colitis or Crohn's disease, or a healthy co-twin of an affected twin (not recorded which). Here the CDR3 reads CASTRKPPGLGTGELFF.